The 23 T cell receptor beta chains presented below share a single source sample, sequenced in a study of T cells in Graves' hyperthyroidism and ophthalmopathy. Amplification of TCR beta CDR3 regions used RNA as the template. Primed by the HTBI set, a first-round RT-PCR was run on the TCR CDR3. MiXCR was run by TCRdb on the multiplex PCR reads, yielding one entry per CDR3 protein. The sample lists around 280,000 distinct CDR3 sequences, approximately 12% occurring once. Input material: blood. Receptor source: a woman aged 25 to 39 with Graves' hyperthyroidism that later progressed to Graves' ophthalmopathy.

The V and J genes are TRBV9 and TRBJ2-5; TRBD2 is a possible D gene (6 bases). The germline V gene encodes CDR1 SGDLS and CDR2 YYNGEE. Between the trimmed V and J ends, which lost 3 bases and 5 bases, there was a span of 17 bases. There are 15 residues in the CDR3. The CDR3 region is CASSGGVWVGETQYF. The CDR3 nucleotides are TGTGCCAGCAGCGGGGGGGTGTGGGTCGGGGAGACCCAGTACTTC.

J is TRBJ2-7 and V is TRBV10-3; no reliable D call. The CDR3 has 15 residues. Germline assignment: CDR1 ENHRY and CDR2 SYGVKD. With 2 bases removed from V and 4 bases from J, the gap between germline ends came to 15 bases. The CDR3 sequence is CAISERLGRHYEQYF. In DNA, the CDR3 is TGTGCCATCAGTGAGCGGCTTGGGCGACATTACGAGCAGTACTTC.

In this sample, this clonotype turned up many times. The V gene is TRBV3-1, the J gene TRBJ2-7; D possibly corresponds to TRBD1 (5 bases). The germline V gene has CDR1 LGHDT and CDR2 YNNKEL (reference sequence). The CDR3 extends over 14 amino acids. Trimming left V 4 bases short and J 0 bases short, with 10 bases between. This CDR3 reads CASSPTDSSYEQYF. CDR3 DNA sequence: TGTGCCAGCAGCCCGACAGATAGCTCCTACGAGCAGTACTTC.

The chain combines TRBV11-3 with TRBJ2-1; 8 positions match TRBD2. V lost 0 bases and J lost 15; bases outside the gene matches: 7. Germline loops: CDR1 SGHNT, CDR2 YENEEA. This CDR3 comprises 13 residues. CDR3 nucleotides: TGTGCCAGCAGCTTAGATTATGGGACTAGTGCGTTCTTC. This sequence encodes CASSLDYGTSAFF.

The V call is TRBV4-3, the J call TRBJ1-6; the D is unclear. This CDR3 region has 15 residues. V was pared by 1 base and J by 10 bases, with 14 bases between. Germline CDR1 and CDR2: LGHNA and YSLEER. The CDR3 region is CASSQGPVAKSPLHF. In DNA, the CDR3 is TGCGCCAGCAGCCAAGGTCCTGTCGCTAAATCACCCCTCCACTTT.

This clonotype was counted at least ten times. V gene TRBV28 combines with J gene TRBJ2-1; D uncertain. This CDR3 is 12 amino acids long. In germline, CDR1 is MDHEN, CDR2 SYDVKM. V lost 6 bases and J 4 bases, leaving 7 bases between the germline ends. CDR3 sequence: CASSPEYNEQFF. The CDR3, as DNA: TGTGCCAGCAGCCCCGAATACAATGAGCAGTTCTTC.

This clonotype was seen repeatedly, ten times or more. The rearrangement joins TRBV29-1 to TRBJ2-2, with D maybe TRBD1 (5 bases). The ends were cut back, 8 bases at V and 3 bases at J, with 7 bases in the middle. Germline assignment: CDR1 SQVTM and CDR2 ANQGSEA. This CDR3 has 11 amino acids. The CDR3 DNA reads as TGCAGCATCAGGGACACCGGGGAGCTGTTTTTT. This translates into CSIRDTGELFF.

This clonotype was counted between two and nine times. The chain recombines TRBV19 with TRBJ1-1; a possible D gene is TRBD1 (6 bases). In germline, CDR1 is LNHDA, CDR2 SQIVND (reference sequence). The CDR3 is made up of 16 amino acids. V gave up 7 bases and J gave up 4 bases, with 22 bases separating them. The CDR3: CASKVEGGSGGTEAFF. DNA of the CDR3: TGTGCCAGTAAAGTGGAGGGGGGGTCGGGGGGCACTGAAGCTTTCTTT.

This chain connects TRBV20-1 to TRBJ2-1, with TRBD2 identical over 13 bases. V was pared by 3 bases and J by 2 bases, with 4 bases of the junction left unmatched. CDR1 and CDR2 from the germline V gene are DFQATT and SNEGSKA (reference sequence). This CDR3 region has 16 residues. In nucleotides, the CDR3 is TGCAGTGCTAGTATACTAGCGGGAGGGGCCTACAATGAGCAGTTCTTC. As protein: CSASILAGGAYNEQFF.

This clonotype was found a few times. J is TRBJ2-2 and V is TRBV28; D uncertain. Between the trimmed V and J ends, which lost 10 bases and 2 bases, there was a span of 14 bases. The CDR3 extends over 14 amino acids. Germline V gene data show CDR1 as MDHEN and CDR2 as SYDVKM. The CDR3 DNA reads TGTGCCATCCGACACCAGCATAACACCGGGGAGCTGTTTTTT. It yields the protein CAIRHQHNTGELFF.

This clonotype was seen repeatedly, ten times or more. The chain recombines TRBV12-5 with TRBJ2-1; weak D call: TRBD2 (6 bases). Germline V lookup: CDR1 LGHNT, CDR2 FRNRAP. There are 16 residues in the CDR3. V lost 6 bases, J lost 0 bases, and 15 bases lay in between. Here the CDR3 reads CASGFSGPSSYNEQFF. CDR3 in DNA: TGTGCTAGTGGGTTTAGCGGACCGAGCTCCTACAATGAGCAGTTCTTC. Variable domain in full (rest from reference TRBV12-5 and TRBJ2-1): DARVTQTPRHKVTEMGQEVTMRCQPILGHNTVFWYRQTMMQGLELLAYFRNRAPLDDSGMPKDRFSAEMPDATLATLKIQPSEPRDSAVYFCASGFSGPSSYNEQFFGPGTRLTVL.

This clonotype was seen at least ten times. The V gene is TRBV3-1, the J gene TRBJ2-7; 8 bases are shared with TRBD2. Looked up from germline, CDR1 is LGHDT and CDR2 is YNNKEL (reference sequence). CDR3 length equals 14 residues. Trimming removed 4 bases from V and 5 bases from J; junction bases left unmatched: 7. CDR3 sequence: CASSLTSERDEQYF. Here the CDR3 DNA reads TGTGCCAGCAGCCTGACTAGCGAACGCGACGAGCAGTACTTC.

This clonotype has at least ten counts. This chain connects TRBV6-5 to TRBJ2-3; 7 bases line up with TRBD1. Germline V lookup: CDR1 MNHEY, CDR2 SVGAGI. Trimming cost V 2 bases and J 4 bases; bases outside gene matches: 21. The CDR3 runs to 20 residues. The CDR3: CASSYTYHWTGRTVADTQYF. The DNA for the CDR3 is TGTGCCAGCAGTTACACATACCACTGGACAGGACGCACCGTAGCAGATACGCAGTATTTT.

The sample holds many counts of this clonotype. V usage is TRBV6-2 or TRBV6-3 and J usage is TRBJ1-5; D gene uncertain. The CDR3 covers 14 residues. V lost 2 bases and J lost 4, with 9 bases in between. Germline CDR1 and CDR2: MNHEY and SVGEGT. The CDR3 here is CASSYEGWNQPQHF. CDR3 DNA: TGTGCCAGCAGTTACGAGGGTTGGAATCAGCCCCAGCATTTT.

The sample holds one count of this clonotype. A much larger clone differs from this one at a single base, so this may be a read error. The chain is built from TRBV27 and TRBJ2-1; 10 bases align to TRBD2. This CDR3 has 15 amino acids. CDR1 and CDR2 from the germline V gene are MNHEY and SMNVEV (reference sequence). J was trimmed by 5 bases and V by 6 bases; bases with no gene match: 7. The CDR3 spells CASRLSGLADNEQFF. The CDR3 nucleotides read TGTGCCAGCAGATTAAGCGGACTAGCGGACAATGAGCAGTTCTTC.

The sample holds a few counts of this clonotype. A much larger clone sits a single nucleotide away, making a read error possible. CDR3 DNA: TGTGCCAGCAGTAACAGGGGGTCTCGGGCAGATACGCAGTATTTT. Its translation is CASSNRGSRADTQYF. V and J are TRBV6-1 and TRBJ2-3; 8 positions agree with TRBD1. CDR3 length: 15 amino acids. The germline V gene has CDR1 MNHNS and CDR2 SASEGT. The ends lost 5 bases at V and 4 bases at J; junction bases unmatched: 8.

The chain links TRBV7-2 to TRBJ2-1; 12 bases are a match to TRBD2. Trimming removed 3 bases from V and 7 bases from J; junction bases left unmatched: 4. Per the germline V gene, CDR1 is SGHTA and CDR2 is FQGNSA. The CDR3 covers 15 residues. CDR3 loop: CASSLTSGRENEQFF. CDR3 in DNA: TGTGCCAGCAGCTTGACTAGCGGGAGAGAGAATGAGCAGTTCTTC.

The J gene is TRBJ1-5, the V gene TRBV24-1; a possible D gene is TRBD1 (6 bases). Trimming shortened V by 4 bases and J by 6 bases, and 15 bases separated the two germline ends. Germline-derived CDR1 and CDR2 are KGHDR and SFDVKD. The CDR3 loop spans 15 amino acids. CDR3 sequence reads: CATSESGRGAQPQHF. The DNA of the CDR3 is TGTGCCACCAGTGAGTCAGGGAGGGGGGCTCAGCCCCAGCATTTT.

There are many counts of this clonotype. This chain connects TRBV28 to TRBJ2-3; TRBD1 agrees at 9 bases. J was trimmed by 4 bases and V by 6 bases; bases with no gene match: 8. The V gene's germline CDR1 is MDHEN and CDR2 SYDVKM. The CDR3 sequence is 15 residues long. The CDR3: CASRAGTGKPDTQYF. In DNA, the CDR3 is TGTGCCAGCAGAGCCGGGACAGGGAAGCCAGATACGCAGTATTTT.

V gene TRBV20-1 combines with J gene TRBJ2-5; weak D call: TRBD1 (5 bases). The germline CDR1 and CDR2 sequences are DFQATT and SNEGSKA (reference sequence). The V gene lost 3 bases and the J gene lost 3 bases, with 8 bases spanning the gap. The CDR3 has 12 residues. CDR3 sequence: CSASPGKETQYF. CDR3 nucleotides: TGCAGTGCTAGCCCAGGGAAAGAGACCCAGTACTTC.

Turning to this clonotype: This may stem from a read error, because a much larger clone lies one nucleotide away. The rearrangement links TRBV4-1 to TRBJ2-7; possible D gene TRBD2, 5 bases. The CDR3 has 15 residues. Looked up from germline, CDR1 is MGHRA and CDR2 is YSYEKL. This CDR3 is CVSSQDRGSPYEQYF. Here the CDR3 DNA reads TGCGTCAGCAGCCAAGATCGGGGTAGCCCCTACGAGCAGTACTTC.

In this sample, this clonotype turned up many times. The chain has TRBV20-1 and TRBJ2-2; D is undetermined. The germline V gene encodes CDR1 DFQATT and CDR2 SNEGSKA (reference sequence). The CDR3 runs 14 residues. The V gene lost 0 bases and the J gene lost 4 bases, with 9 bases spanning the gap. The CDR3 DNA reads TGCAGTGCTAGAGAGGTAGCTTCCACCGGGGAGCTGTTTTTT. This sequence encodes CSAREVASTGELFF.

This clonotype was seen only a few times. CDR3 nucleotide sequence: TGCAGCGTCTTCTTGGGGGGGGTCCGGTACGAGCAGTACTTC. Translating gives CSVFLGGVRYEQYF. V and J are TRBV29-1 and TRBJ2-7; 7 bases fit TRBD2. CDR1 is SQVTM and CDR2 is ANQGSEA in the germline V gene. The trim removed 6 bases at V and 4 bases at J, leaving 12 bases unmatched. The CDR3 consists of 14 residues.